Described below is a single T cell receptor beta chain sequence and its context. The antigen is undetermined. This specimen comes from a study of shared clonotypes between healthy human individuals. Study findings and constraints: With a few donors compared, around 5% of naive CD4 clonotypes were shared. Non-shared clonotypes had lower generation probabilities than clonotypes shared by all four sorted-subset donors.

Genomic DNA of each subset was evenly split across several immunoSEQ plates. For sorted subsets, roughly 210 ng DNA per replicate equaled approximately 32,000 T cell genomes. Clones were sequenced by immunoSEQ multiplex PCR, and TCRdb holds only the in-frame ones, with some missing. The data contain fewer than 850,000 clones, roughly 70% of them seen just once; the ten biggest clones take up around 2%. The CDR3 has 14 residues. Trimming removed 2 bases from V and 16 bases from J; junction bases left unmatched: 14. Germline CDR1 and CDR2: SGHAT and FQNNGV. This chain links TRBV11-2 with TRBJ2-1, with 7 positions matching TRBD1. The receptor was derived from a woman aged 30 to 39 in good health. Material for sequencing was memory CD4+ T cells sorted from blood. Documented subset: CD45RA-negative fraction. CDR3 DNA sequence: TGTGCCAGCAGCTTATCGGGGACAGACGGAGTACTCTTCTTC. This codes for CASSLSGTDGVLFF.